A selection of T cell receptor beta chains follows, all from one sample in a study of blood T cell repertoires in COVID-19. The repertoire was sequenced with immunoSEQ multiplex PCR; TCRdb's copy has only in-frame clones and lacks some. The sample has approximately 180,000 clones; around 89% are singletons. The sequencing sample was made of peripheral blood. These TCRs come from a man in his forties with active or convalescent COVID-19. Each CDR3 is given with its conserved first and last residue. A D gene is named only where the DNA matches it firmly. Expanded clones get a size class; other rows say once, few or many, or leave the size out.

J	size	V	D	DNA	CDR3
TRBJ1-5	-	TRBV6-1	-	TGTGCCAGCAGTGACGGTCTATGGCAGGCCAATCAGCCCCAGCATTTT	CASSDGLWQANQPQHF
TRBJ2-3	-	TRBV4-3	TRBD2	TGCGCCAGCAGCCCGGATCGGGGCCCCGGGACTAGCAAACTGTATTTT	CASSPDRGPGTSKLYF
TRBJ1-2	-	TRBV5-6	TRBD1	TGTGCCAGCAGCACACAGCCGGGACAGGGAATGGATGGCTACACCTTC	CASSTQPGQGMDGYTF
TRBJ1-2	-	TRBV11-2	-	TGTGCCACCCAACAGGGCTTAAACTATGGCTACACCTTC	CATQQGLNYGYTF
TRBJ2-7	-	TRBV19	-	TGTGCCAGTAGTACCGTGGCCAGGGGAGACTACGAGCAGTACTTC	CASSTVARGDYEQYF
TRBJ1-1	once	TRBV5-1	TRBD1	TGCGCCAGCAGCTACCTCCCAGGGGGGCGCGGCACTGAAGCTTTCTTT	CASSYLPGGRGTEAFF
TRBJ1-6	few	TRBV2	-	TGTGCCAGCAGTGAGGAAGGGGCGCATAATTCACCCCTCCACTTT	CASSEEGAHNSPLHF
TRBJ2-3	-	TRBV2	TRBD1	TGTGCCAGCGCCGCAGGGGGCCAAGATACGCAGTATTTT	CASAAGGQDTQYF
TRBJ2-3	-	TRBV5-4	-	TGTGCCAGCGCAGACGGGGGTAGGGATACGCAGTATTTT	CASADGGRDTQYF
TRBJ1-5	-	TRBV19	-	TGTGCCAGTAGTATAGATCTATCCCTCAATCAGCCCCAGCATTTT	CASSIDLSLNQPQHF
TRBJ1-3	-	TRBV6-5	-	TGTGCCAGCAGTTATTTGAGAGAATCTGGAAACACCATATATTTT	CASSYLRESGNTIYF
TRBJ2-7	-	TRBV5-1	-	TGCGCCAGCAGCTCTTCCGGGACACCTTCCGAGCAGTACTTC	CASSSSGTPSEQYF
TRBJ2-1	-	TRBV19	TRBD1	TGTGCCAGTAGTATAGAAACTGACAGGGCCCGACGGTACAATGAGCAGTTCTTC	CASSIETDRARRYNEQFF
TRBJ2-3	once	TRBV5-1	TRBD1	TGCGCCAGCAGCTCCGGACAGGGGCAAGATACGCAGTATTTT	CASSSGQGQDTQYF
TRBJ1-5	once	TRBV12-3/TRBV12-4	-	TGTGCCAGCAGGGTTACGGGGGAACAGCCCCAGCATTTT	CASRVTGEQPQHF
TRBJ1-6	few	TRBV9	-	TGTGCCAGCAGCGTAGAACAGCATAATTCACCCCTCCACTTT	CASSVEQHNSPLHF
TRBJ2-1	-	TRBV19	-	TGTGCCAGTCGACCGGAGTTTTACAATGAGCAGTTCTTC	CASRPEFYNEQFF
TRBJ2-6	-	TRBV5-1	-	TGCGCCAGCAGCTTGGAGCAGGGTTTTACTGGGGCCAACGTCCTGACTTTC	CASSLEQGFTGANVLTF
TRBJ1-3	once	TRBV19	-	TGTGCCAGTAGTCATGATCTTCCCTCGGGTGTCTCTGGAAACACCATATATTTT	CASSHDLPSGVSGNTIYF
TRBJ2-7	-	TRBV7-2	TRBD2	TGTGCCAGCAGCTTACCCATCCCGGGACTAGCGGACGCCGAGCAGTACTTC	CASSLPIPGLADAEQYF
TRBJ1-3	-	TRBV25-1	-	TGTGCCAGCAGTGCCCGACAGAGCTCTGGAAACACCATATATTTT	CASSARQSSGNTIYF
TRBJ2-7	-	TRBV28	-	TGTGCCAGCAGTCTACCCATTCAGGGTCTAGTTAGCGAGCAGTACTTC	CASSLPIQGLVSEQYF
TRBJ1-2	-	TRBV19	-	TGTGCCAGTAGTATAGATTTCAGGGCTAACTATGGCTACACCTTC	CASSIDFRANYGYTF
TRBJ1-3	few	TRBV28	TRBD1	TGTGCCACCAGGACAGGCTGGGGATCTGGAAACACCATATATTTT	CATRTGWGSGNTIYF
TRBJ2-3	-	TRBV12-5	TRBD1	TGTGCTAGTGGTTTGGCAGGGGGCCAAGATACGCAGTATTTT	CASGLAGGQDTQYF
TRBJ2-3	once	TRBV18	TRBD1	TGTGCCAGCACCCGGGACAGGGGGACAGATACGCAGTATTTT	CASTRDRGTDTQYF
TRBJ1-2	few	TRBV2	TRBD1	TGTGCCAGCAGGGGAGACAGGGCTGGGGGCTACACCTTC	CASRGDRAGGYTF
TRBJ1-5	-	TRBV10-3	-	TGTGCCATCAGTGAGTCCGGTGGCAATCAGCCCCAGCATTTT	CAISESGGNQPQHF
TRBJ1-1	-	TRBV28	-	TGTGCCAGCAGTCCCCAACAGGCGACGGCTTTCTTT	CASSPQQATAFF
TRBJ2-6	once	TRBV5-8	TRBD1	TGTGCCAGCAGCCACAGACAGGGGGCGGGCGGGGCCAACGTCCTGACTTTC	CASSHRQGAGGANVLTF
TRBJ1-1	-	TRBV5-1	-	TGCGCCAGCAGCTTGGCGGGAATGGACACTGAAGCTTTCTTT	CASSLAGMDTEAFF
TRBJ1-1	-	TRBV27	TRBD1	TGTGCCAGCAGTATCCTGGGGACAGGGGACCTTGAAGCTTTCTTT	CASSILGTGDLEAFF
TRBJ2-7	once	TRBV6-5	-	TGTGCCCTGTTCTCCCGAGCCGACTCCTACGAGCAGTACTTC	CALFSRADSYEQYF
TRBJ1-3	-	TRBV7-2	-	TGTGCCAGCAGCTTAGATGGGGGACTGAAAGGAAACACCATATATTTT	CASSLDGGLKGNTIYF
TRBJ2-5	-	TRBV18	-	TGTGCCAGCTCACCACGGAATAGCGGCAAGGGGGAGACCCAGTACTTC	CASSPRNSGKGETQYF
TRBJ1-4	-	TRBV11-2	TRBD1	TGTGCCAGCAGCTCTTCAGGGGGAAGAAATGAAAAACTGTTTTTT	CASSSSGGRNEKLFF
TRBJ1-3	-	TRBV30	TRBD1	TGTGCCTGGAGTTCAGGGGGGAGCTCTGGAAACACCATATATTTT	CAWSSGGSSGNTIYF
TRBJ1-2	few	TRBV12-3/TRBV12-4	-	TGTGCCAGCAGTCCAGGGTGGGGCTACACCTTC	CASSPGWGYTF
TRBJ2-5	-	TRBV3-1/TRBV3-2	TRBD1	TGTGCCAGCAGCCATAGACAGGGAATTATAGAGACCCAGTACTTC	CASSHRQGIIETQYF
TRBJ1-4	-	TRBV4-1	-	TGCGCCAGCAGCCAATGGGGCGCCGAAGCAACTAATGAAAAACTGTTTTTT	CASSQWGAEATNEKLFF
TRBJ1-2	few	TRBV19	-	TGTGCCAGTACCCAAAATTTGGGCCCCTATGGCTACACCTTC	CASTQNLGPYGYTF
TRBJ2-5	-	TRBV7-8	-	TGTGCCAGCAGCTTAGGGCAGCAAGAGACCCAGTACTTC	CASSLGQQETQYF
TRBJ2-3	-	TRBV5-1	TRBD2	TGCGCCAGCAGCGATGACGGGACTACCACAGATACGCAGTATTTT	CASSDDGTTTDTQYF
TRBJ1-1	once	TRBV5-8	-	TGTGCCAGCAGCTTGGAAGATTCTAGCACTGAAGCTTTCTTT	CASSLEDSSTEAFF
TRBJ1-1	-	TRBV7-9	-	TGTGCCAGCAGCTCGAAGGACAGCAGGAACACTGAAGCTTTCTTT	CASSSKDSRNTEAFF
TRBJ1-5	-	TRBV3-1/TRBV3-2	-	TGTGCCAGCAGCCAAGATCGGGGGAATCAGCCCCAGCATTTT	CASSQDRGNQPQHF
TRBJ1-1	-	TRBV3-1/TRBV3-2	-	TGTGCCAGCAGCCAAGAGTACAAACTGAACACTGAAGCTTTCTTT	CASSQEYKLNTEAFF
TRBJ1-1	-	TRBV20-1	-	TGCAGTGCTAGTCCCAGGGGCCTAATGAACACTGAAGCTTTCTTT	CSASPRGLMNTEAFF
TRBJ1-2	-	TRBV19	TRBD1	TGTGCCAGTAGTATCGCGACAGGGACCCAAAACTATGGCTACACCTTC	CASSIATGTQNYGYTF